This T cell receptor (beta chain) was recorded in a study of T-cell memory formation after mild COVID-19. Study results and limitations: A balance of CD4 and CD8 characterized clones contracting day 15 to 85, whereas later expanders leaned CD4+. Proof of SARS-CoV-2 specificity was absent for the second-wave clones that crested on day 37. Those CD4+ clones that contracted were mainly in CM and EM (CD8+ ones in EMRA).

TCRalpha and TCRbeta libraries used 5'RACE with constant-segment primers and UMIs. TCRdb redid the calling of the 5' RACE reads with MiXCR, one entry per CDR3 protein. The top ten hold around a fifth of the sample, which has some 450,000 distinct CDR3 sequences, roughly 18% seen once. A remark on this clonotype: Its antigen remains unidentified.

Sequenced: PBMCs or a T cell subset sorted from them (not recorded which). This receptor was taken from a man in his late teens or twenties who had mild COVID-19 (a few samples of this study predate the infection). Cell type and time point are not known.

CDR3 in DNA: TGTGCCAGCAGCCTTGAACCGGGCGAGCAGTACGTC. Translating it yields CASSLEPGEQYV. The gene calls are TRBV6-2 or TRBV6-3 and TRBJ2-7; D gene ambiguous. The V end was cut by 6 bases, the J end by 6 bases, with 12 bases between. The CDR3 totals 12 residues. The germline V gene has CDR1 MNHEY and CDR2 SVGEGT.